A selection of T cell receptor beta chains follows, all from one sample in a study of cytomegalovirus exposure and HLA in healthy donors. This table comes from immunoSEQ multiplex PCR, and its TCRdb copy is limited to in-frame clones, with some not included. The sample lists 180,000 or so clones, roughly 80% occurring once. Sequences were obtained from PBMCs. These receptors were collected from a woman under 30 in good health and CMV-seropositive. The CDR3 runs from the conserved cysteine through the conserved F or W. The D gene is left open where the match is weak. The listing skips clone size in some rows; elsewhere it reads once, few, many or a size class.

V gene: TRBV19; J gene: TRBJ2-1; D gene: .; clone size: once; CDR3 DNA: TGTGCCAGTTCCCCGGGGGGCACTTGGGCCTCCTACAATGAGCAGTTCTTC; CDR3 protein: CASSPGGTWASYNEQFF
V gene: TRBV4-1; J gene: TRBJ1-1; D gene: TRBD1; clone size: once; CDR3 DNA: TGCGCCAGCAGCCAAGGACAGGGGCTCGTGAACACTGAAGCTTTCTTT; CDR3 protein: CASSQGQGLVNTEAFF
V gene: TRBV19; J gene: TRBJ2-2; D gene: .; clone size: .; CDR3 DNA: TGTGCCAGTAGTATGTCTGGGGAGCTGTTTTTT; CDR3 protein: CASSMSGELFF
V gene: TRBV29-1; J gene: TRBJ2-7; D gene: TRBD2; clone size: .; CDR3 DNA: TGCAGCGTTGAAGGGGAAGCGGGGGGGATCTCCTACGAGCAGTACTTC; CDR3 protein: CSVEGEAGGISYEQYF
V gene: TRBV7-9; J gene: TRBJ2-7; D gene: TRBD1; clone size: few; CDR3 DNA: TGTGCCAGCAGCTCAGGGGGTTTGGGTGAGCAGTACTTC; CDR3 protein: CASSSGGLGEQYF
V gene: TRBV5-5; J gene: TRBJ2-6; D gene: .; clone size: few; CDR3 DNA: TGTGCCAGCAGCTTGGACTGGACAACTGGGGCCAACGTCCTGACTTTC; CDR3 protein: CASSLDWTTGANVLTF
V gene: TRBV11-2; J gene: TRBJ2-7; D gene: .; clone size: .; CDR3 DNA: TGTGCCAGCAGCCCCAGCGCTATTAGCTCCTACGAGCAGTACTTC; CDR3 protein: CASSPSAISSYEQYF
V gene: TRBV7-2; J gene: TRBJ1-3; D gene: .; clone size: few; CDR3 DNA: TGTGCCAGCAGCCGGGGGAACAGCCGCTCTGGAAACACCATATATTTT; CDR3 protein: CASSRGNSRSGNTIYF
V gene: TRBV4-2; J gene: TRBJ1-2; D gene: TRBD1; clone size: once; CDR3 DNA: TGTGCCAGCAGCCAATCCGGGACAGGGGGCACGGGGTATGGCTACACCTTC; CDR3 protein: CASSQSGTGGTGYGYTF
V gene: TRBV4-3; J gene: TRBJ1-6; D gene: .; clone size: .; CDR3 DNA: TGCGCCAGCAGTACAGGGATGGAGTATAATTCACCCCTCCACTTT; CDR3 protein: CASSTGMEYNSPLHF
V gene: TRBV2; J gene: TRBJ2-3; D gene: TRBD2; clone size: .; CDR3 DNA: TGTGCTATCGCGGGGGGGGTTAGCACAGATACGCAGTATTTT; CDR3 protein: CAIAGGVSTDTQYF
V gene: TRBV28; J gene: TRBJ1-2; D gene: .; clone size: .; CDR3 DNA: TGTGCCAGCAGCCAGGTAGTAGACTATGGCTACACCTTC; CDR3 protein: CASSQVVDYGYTF
V gene: TRBV6-5; J gene: TRBJ1-6; D gene: TRBD1; clone size: .; CDR3 DNA: TGTGCCAGCAGTGTATACAGGGGTAACTCACCCCTCCACTTT; CDR3 protein: CASSVYRGNSPLHF
V gene: TRBV11-1; J gene: TRBJ2-1; D gene: TRBD2; clone size: .; CDR3 DNA: TGTGCCAGCAGCTCCGGGACTAGGGTCGACAGCTCGCGTGCGGGTGAGCAGTTCTTC; CDR3 protein: CASSSGTRVDSSRAGEQFF
V gene: TRBV7-2; J gene: TRBJ1-2; D gene: .; clone size: .; CDR3 DNA: TGTGCCAGCAGCTTATTCGGTTCGAAACCTTATGGCTACACCTTC; CDR3 protein: CASSLFGSKPYGYTF
V gene: TRBV27; J gene: TRBJ2-5; D gene: TRBD1; clone size: few; CDR3 DNA: TGTGCCAGCAGTTTACAGGGACAGGCCCAAGAGACCCAGTACTTC; CDR3 protein: CASSLQGQAQETQYF
V gene: TRBV5-6; J gene: TRBJ1-3; D gene: TRBD1; clone size: .; CDR3 DNA: TGTGCCAGCAGATCCGGGACAGGGTCGGGAAACACCATATATTTT; CDR3 protein: CASRSGTGSGNTIYF
V gene: TRBV5-4; J gene: TRBJ1-2; D gene: TRBD1; clone size: .; CDR3 DNA: TGTGCCAGCAGCTTTGAAGTGACAGGGCGTCTGTATGGCTACACCTTC; CDR3 protein: CASSFEVTGRLYGYTF
V gene: TRBV29-1; J gene: TRBJ2-3; D gene: TRBD1; clone size: once; CDR3 DNA: TGCAGCGCAACAGGGGCAGGGGGAAACACAGATACGCAGTATTTT; CDR3 protein: CSATGAGGNTDTQYF
V gene: TRBV16; J gene: TRBJ1-6; D gene: TRBD1; clone size: .; CDR3 DNA: TGTGCCAGCAGCCAAAGTTCGTCAGGGGGGATGTATAATTCACCCCTCCACTTT; CDR3 protein: CASSQSSSGGMYNSPLHF
V gene: TRBV7-6; J gene: TRBJ2-5; D gene: .; clone size: few; CDR3 DNA: TGTGCCAGCAGCCAACCGATCGGGGGTTCAGGAGAGACCCAGTACTTC; CDR3 protein: CASSQPIGGSGETQYF
V gene: TRBV9; J gene: TRBJ1-2; D gene: .; clone size: .; CDR3 DNA: TGTGCCAGCAGCGTAGATGAGGGGGTTTTGGATGGCTACACCTTC; CDR3 protein: CASSVDEGVLDGYTF
V gene: TRBV19; J gene: TRBJ1-1; D gene: .; clone size: once; CDR3 DNA: TGTGCCAGTAGTAGTGGTTTTGGAGGGTTTAGGGCTGAAGCTTTCTTT; CDR3 protein: CASSSGFGGFRAEAFF
V gene: TRBV28; J gene: TRBJ2-2; D gene: TRBD1; clone size: .; CDR3 DNA: TGTGCCAGCAGTTTACTCGACAGGGTCACCGGGGAGCTGTTTTTT; CDR3 protein: CASSLLDRVTGELFF
V gene: TRBV5-1; J gene: TRBJ2-5; D gene: TRBD2; clone size: .; CDR3 DNA: TGCGCCAGCAGCAGCGGGGCGTCAGTGGGGGAGACCCAGTACTTC; CDR3 protein: CASSSGASVGETQYF
V gene: TRBV2; J gene: TRBJ1-2; D gene: .; clone size: .; CDR3 DNA: TGTGCTAGCACGGCCGCCGGGGACTATGGCTACACCTTC; CDR3 protein: CASTAAGDYGYTF
V gene: TRBV7-9; J gene: TRBJ2-1; D gene: TRBD2; clone size: .; CDR3 DNA: TGTGCCAGCAGCCTAAGCGGGGGGGCCTACAATGAGCAGTTCTTC; CDR3 protein: CASSLSGGAYNEQFF
V gene: TRBV5-1; J gene: TRBJ1-6; D gene: .; clone size: few; CDR3 DNA: TGCGCCAGCAGCTTGGGTAGCTCCTATAATTCACCCCTCCACTTT; CDR3 protein: CASSLGSSYNSPLHF
V gene: TRBV7-2; J gene: TRBJ2-7; D gene: .; clone size: .; CDR3 DNA: TGTGCCAGCAGCTCCGACAGTCCTTGGGCTAGCGAGCAGTACTTC; CDR3 protein: CASSSDSPWASEQYF
V gene: TRBV6-6; J gene: TRBJ2-7; D gene: .; clone size: once; CDR3 DNA: TGTGCCAGCAGATCCGGGAACTACGAGCAGTACTTC; CDR3 protein: CASRSGNYEQYF
V gene: TRBV29-1; J gene: TRBJ2-3; D gene: .; clone size: .; CDR3 DNA: TGCAGCGTTGAACAGGGAGCGGGAGATACGCAGTATTTT; CDR3 protein: CSVEQGAGDTQYF
V gene: TRBV2; J gene: TRBJ2-1; D gene: .; clone size: .; CDR3 DNA: TGTGCCAGCAGCAAAATACTCATAAGCTCCTACAATGAGCAGTTCTTC; CDR3 protein: CASSKILISSYNEQFF
V gene: TRBV14; J gene: TRBJ1-4; D gene: .; clone size: .; CDR3 DNA: TGTGCCAGCAGCCAAGGGATGGCCACAGGGAGTTTCCGGGAAAAACTGTTTTTT; CDR3 protein: CASSQGMATGSFREKLFF
V gene: TRBV15; J gene: TRBJ1-1; D gene: .; clone size: .; CDR3 DNA: TGTGCCACCAGCAGAGATGGACAGTCTGAAGCTTTCTTT; CDR3 protein: CATSRDGQSEAFF
V gene: TRBV28; J gene: TRBJ1-1; D gene: TRBD1; clone size: .; CDR3 DNA: TGTGCCAGCAGTAGACAGGGGGCCTACACTGAAGCTTTCTTT; CDR3 protein: CASSRQGAYTEAFF
V gene: TRBV4-1; J gene: TRBJ2-7; D gene: TRBD1; clone size: .; CDR3 DNA: TGCGCCAGCAGCCAATTGACAGGGGGGACCTCCTACGAGCAGTACTTC; CDR3 protein: CASSQLTGGTSYEQYF
V gene: TRBV2; J gene: TRBJ2-2; D gene: TRBD1; clone size: .; CDR3 DNA: TGTGCCAGCAGTAAGACCCCCAACAGGGGGTGGAGCACCGGGGAGCTGTTTTTT; CDR3 protein: CASSKTPNRGWSTGELFF
V gene: TRBV2; J gene: TRBJ2-7; D gene: .; clone size: .; CDR3 DNA: TGTGCCAGCAGTGAACCCGCAGCCTACGAGCAGTACTTC; CDR3 protein: CASSEPAAYEQYF
V gene: TRBV19; J gene: TRBJ2-3; D gene: TRBD1; clone size: .; CDR3 DNA: TGTGCCAGTAGTATTAGGGGGCGAGATACGCAGTATTTT; CDR3 protein: CASSIRGRDTQYF
V gene: TRBV5-1; J gene: TRBJ2-1; D gene: TRBD1; clone size: .; CDR3 DNA: TGCGCCAGCAGCTTGCCACGGACAGGGGGCAATGAGCAGTTCTTC; CDR3 protein: CASSLPRTGGNEQFF
V gene: TRBV5-1; J gene: TRBJ1-2; D gene: .; clone size: .; CDR3 DNA: TGCGCCAGCAGCTCCATGACAGATAATGACTATGGCTACACCTTC; CDR3 protein: CASSSMTDNDYGYTF
V gene: TRBV10-2; J gene: TRBJ2-7; D gene: .; clone size: once; CDR3 DNA: TGCGCCAGCAGTGAGCGGCAGACTGCCTTTTTTGGGCAGTACTTC; CDR3 protein: CASSERQTAFFGQYF
V gene: TRBV28; J gene: TRBJ2-4; D gene: TRBD1; clone size: .; CDR3 DNA: TGTGCCAGCAGCTATAACAGGGGGTTGGATTCCAAAAACATTCAGTACTTC; CDR3 protein: CASSYNRGLDSKNIQYF
V gene: TRBV7-3; J gene: TRBJ1-2; D gene: .; clone size: .; CDR3 DNA: TGTGCCAGCAGCCCCCACAGAAGGCTCAGCTACACCTTC; CDR3 protein: CASSPHRRLSYTF
V gene: TRBV10-2; J gene: TRBJ1-5; D gene: .; clone size: few; CDR3 DNA: TGCGCCAGCGCCCGACAGTCAGGGCAGCCCCAGCATTTT; CDR3 protein: CASARQSGQPQHF
V gene: TRBV21-1; J gene: TRBJ2-1; D gene: .; clone size: .; CDR3 DNA: TGTGCCAGCGCGGGGGTCCAGCGCGACCCTTACAATGAGCAGTTCTTC; CDR3 protein: CASAGVQRDPYNEQFF
V gene: TRBV5-1; J gene: TRBJ2-6; D gene: .; clone size: .; CDR3 DNA: TGCGCCAGCAGCTCACCCAGGGGCAGTCGTACGTTC; CDR3 protein: CASSSPRGSRTF
V gene: TRBV5-4; J gene: TRBJ1-4; D gene: TRBD1; clone size: .; CDR3 DNA: TGTGCCAGCAGACGACAGGGCAGCGAAAAACTGTTTTTT; CDR3 protein: CASRRQGSEKLFF
V gene: TRBV6-1; J gene: TRBJ2-2; D gene: TRBD2; clone size: .; CDR3 DNA: TGTGCCAGCAGGGATCGACTAGCGGGGGCCGGGGAGCTGTTTTTT; CDR3 protein: CASRDRLAGAGELFF
V gene: TRBV7-2; J gene: TRBJ1-2; D gene: TRBD1; clone size: .; CDR3 DNA: TGTGCCAGCAGCTTAGCGCTATGGGCAGGGGGCGCATATAACTATGGCTACACCTTC; CDR3 protein: CASSLALWAGGAYNYGYTF
V gene: TRBV7-6; J gene: TRBJ2-5; D gene: .; clone size: .; CDR3 DNA: TGTGCCAGCAGCCACTTAGGAGAGGCGACCCAGTACTTC; CDR3 protein: CASSHLGEATQYF
V gene: TRBV29-1; J gene: TRBJ2-5; D gene: TRBD1; clone size: .; CDR3 DNA: TGCAGCGAAGGACAGGGTGGGGAGGCCCAGTACTTC; CDR3 protein: CSEGQGGEAQYF
V gene: TRBV5-6; J gene: TRBJ2-2; D gene: .; clone size: .; CDR3 DNA: TGTGCCAGCCGGTGGAACACCGGGGAGCTGTTTTTT; CDR3 protein: CASRWNTGELFF